This T cell receptor (beta chain) was identified in a study of T cell responses to AZD1222 COVID-19 vaccine. The study's findings and limits: After the peak T cell response, and only then, were repertoires sampled.

This CDR3 is 15 amino acids long. The V gene end was trimmed by 4 bases and the J gene end by 5 bases; junction bases not matched to a gene: 9. In germline, CDR1 is KGHSH, CDR2 LQKENI. The protocol was immunoSEQ multiplex PCR, while the TCRdb copy is restricted to in-frame clones and leaves out a portion. Of 100,000 to 150,000 clones listed, 92% are singletons. A note on this clone: Its antigen remains unidentified.

The clonotype originates from an adult in good health. The starting material was peripheral blood, obtained on day 0 of AZD1222 vaccination. The rearrangement uses TRBV18 and TRBJ2-7; TRBD1 matches at 9 bases. In nucleotides, the CDR3 is TGTGCCAGCTCACGACTCGGGACAGGGTATGACGAGCAGTACTTC. It yields the protein CASSRLGTGYDEQYF.